This T cell receptor (beta chain) was obtained from a study of OX40 agonist ivuxolimab in advanced cancers. Study at large: Dose-escalation patients had hepatocellular carcinoma, melanoma, renal cell or head and neck cancer. Study results and limitations: Partial responders treated at 0.1-3.0 mg/kg exhibited clonal expansion among the lowest measured.

The method was immunoSEQ multiplex PCR; TCRdb's version includes in-frame clones alone and lacks a portion of them. The sample yields roughly 90,000 clones, more than 75% seen once. Turning to this clone: Its target is not known.

This sequence originates from an adult with an advanced solid tumor such as melanoma, head and neck, liver or kidney cancer. The sequencing used CD4+ or CD8+ T cells sorted from blood, collected in a trial of the OX40 agonist ivuxolimab.

The CDR3 loop is CASSSPGQGDSGANVLTF. For the CDR3, the DNA is TGTGCCAGCAGTTCCCCCGGACAGGGGGACTCTGGGGCCAACGTCCTGACTTTC. The chain couples TRBV28 to TRBJ2-6; TRBD1 aligns across 10 bases. Germline trimming cut 4 bases from V and 0 bases from J; bases unmatched to any gene: 6. CDR3 length: 18 residues. Germline CDR1 and CDR2: MDHEN and SYDVKM.